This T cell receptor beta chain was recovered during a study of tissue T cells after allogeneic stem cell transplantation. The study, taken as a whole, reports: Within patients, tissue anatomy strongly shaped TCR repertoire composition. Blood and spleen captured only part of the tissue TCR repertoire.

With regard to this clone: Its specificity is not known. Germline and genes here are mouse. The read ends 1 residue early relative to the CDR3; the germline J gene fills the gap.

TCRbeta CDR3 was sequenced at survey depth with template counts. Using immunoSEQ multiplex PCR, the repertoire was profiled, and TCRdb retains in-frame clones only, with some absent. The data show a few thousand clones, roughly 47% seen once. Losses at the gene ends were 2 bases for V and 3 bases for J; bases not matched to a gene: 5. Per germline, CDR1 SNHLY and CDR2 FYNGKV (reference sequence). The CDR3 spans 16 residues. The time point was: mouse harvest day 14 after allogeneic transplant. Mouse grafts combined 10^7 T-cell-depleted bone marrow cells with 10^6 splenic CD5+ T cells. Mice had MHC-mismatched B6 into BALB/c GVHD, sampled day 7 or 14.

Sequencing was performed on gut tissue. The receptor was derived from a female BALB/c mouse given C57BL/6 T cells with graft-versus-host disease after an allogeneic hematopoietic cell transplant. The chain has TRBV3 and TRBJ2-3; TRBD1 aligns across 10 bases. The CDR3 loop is CASSLRQGAPAETLYF. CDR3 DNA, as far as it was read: TGTGCCAGCAGCTTAAGACAGGGGGCGCCGGCAGAAACGCTGTAT. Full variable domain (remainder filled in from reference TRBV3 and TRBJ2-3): GPKVLQIPSHQIIDMGQMVTLNCDPVSNHLYFYWYKQILGQQMEFLVNFYNGKVMEKSKLFKDQFSVERPDGSYFTLKIQPTALEDSAVYFCASSLRQGAPAETLYFGSGTRLTVL.